This is a list of T cell receptor beta chains from one sample in a study of PD-1 blockade in classical Hodgkin lymphoma. Libraries were prepared by immunoSEQ multiplex PCR; TCRdb keeps only in-frame clonotypes and omits some of them. The sample yields around 6,500 clones, 70% to 80% seen once. The input for sequencing was CD4+ T cells from blood, taken at baseline. The receptors were gathered from a human donor with classical Hodgkin lymphoma. CDR3s leave out the opening cysteine and the closing phenylalanine or tryptophan.

14 | TRBJ2-6 | TRBV4-2 | ASSQVSTSGANVLT
12 | TRBJ2-7 | TRBV9 | ASSVLAGANEQY
13 | TRBJ2-5 | TRBV5-1 | ASSSILDSQETQY
13 | TRBJ1-3 | TRBV6-6 | ASSYGTGRTNTIY
16 | TRBJ1-6 | TRBV27 | ASSLYPGQGANNSPLH
12 | TRBJ1-1 | TRBV27 | ASSRDRGRTEAF
11 | TRBJ2-3 | TRBV19 | ASSIGRGDTQY
11 | TRBJ2-2 | TRBV29-1 | SVGGGAGGELF
11 | TRBJ1-2 | TRBV9 | ASRRSTNYGYT
13 | TRBJ2-1 | TRBV30 | AWSVLAGGPYEQF
12 | TRBJ1-1 | TRBV30 | AWSPETAYTEAF
14 | TRBJ2-7 | TRBV5-6 | ASSLAKDSWAYEQY
11 | TRBJ1-2 | TRBV7-9 | ASSPQAGYGYT
14 | TRBJ2-1 | TRBV4-2 | ASSQDSSGGNNEQF
13 | TRBJ1-2 | TRBV2 | ASSEGPGTGKGYT
12 | TRBJ2-1 | TRBV29-1 | SVDASGMYNEQF
15 | TRBJ2-3 | TRBV7-9 | ASSSMDRGESTDTQY
15 | TRBJ2-2 | TRBV28 | ASSLATSGTALGELF
13 | TRBJ2-7 | TRBV5-1 | ASSWQGSSSYEQY
13 | TRBJ2-1 | TRBV5-1 | ASSLGLPRTYEQF
15 | TRBJ2-2 | TRBV4-2 | ASSQVSTGDNTGELF
12 | TRBJ2-2 | TRBV19 | ASSWTSAAGELF
13 | TRBJ1-1 | TRBV7-8 | ASSLQGHLNTEAF
14 | TRBJ1-2 | TRBV30 | AWSVGDWRANYGYT
12 | TRBJ2-2 | TRBV7-2 | ASEGREGTGELF
13 | TRBJ2-3 | TRBV9 | ASSPTSGYTDTQY
13 | TRBJ1-5 | TRBV6-6 | ASSSGQVSNQPQH
9 | TRBJ2-5 | TRBV19 | ASSKGTTQY
13 | TRBJ2-7 | TRBV30 | ASQWSISQGYEQY
14 | TRBJ2-1 | TRBV30 | AWGDYRLATYNEQF
13 | TRBJ1-4 | TRBV28 | ASTLEGHSNEKLF